This TCR beta chain was sequenced during a study of technical replicates of blood from a handful of donors. The assay was immunoSEQ multiplex PCR, and TCRdb's table has in-frame clones only and misses some. The sample includes around 100,000 clones, about 95% of them seen just once. The receptor's source is a human donor in good health. The sample was T cells isolated from PBMCs.

CDR3 amino acids: CASSSPRVNTEAFF. The CDR3 region has the DNA TGTGCCAGCAGCTCGCCGAGGGTGAACACTGAAGCTTTCTTT. This chain uses TRBV7-2 with TRBJ1-1; the D is unclear. V was pared by 4 bases and J by 0 bases, with 9 bases between. This CDR3 has 14 amino acids. Germline assignment: CDR1 SGHTA and CDR2 FQGNSA. The full variable domain, its missing parts supplied by reference TRBV7-2 and TRBJ1-1, is GAGVSQSPSNKVTEKGKDVELRCDPISGHTALYWYRQSLGQGLEFLIYFQGNSAPDKSGLPSDRFSAERTGGSVSTLTIQRTQQEDSAVYLCASSSPRVNTEAFFGQGTRLTVV.